This TCR beta chain was identified in a study of shared clonotypes between healthy human individuals. Across the study: Donor composition was a couple of women and three men, aged 18 to 49. CD8 memory received one plate per donor, CD8 naive two, CD4 memory three and CD4 naive three.

This clone was counted a single time. Original data processing: For the immunoSEQ data, sequences were junction-only without quality scores, so filtering differed. Sequenced by immunoSEQ multiplex PCR; TCRdb stores in-frame clones only, minus some. The V and J calls and clone size come from that table; D and trimming were worked out from the DNA. Here the sample spans 2 million to 3 million clones, 90% to 95% being singletons. The V end was cut by 4 bases, the J end by 4 bases, with 16 bases between. The CDR3 has 15 amino acids. Germline CDR1 is MNHNY and CDR2 is SVGAGI (reference sequence). Donors comprised only Caucasian adults living in Nashville, Tennessee.

The sequence was collected from a man younger than 35 in good health. Some clones in this sample may be carry-over from other donors' samples. Sequencing was carried out using naive CD4+ T cells from PBMCs. Described subset: CD45RA+ positively selected. The J gene is TRBJ1-1, the V gene TRBV6-6, with D unresolved. DNA for the CDR3: TGTGCCAGCAGTTCGGTGTTCCGGATGAGCACTGAAGCTTTCTTT. It yields the protein CASSSVFRMSTEAFF.